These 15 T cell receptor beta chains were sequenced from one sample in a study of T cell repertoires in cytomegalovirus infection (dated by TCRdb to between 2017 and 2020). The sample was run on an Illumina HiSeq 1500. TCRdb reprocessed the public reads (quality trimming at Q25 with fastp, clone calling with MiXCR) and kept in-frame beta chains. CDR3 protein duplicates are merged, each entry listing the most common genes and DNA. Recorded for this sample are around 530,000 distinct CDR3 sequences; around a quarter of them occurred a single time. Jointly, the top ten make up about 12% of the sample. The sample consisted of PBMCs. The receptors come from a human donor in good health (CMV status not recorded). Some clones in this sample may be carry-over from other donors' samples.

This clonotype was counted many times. CDR3 DNA: TGTGCCAGCAGTGCACTCCTAGCGGGAGAAGGGAATGAGCAGTTCTTC. Translated: CASSALLAGEGNEQFF. The rearrangement joins TRBV6-1 to TRBJ2-1; 10 bases match TRBD2. Germline V CDR1 and CDR2: MNHNS, SASEGT. V lost 4 bases to trimming and J lost 7 bases; unmatched junction nucleotides: 10. This CDR3 has 16 residues.

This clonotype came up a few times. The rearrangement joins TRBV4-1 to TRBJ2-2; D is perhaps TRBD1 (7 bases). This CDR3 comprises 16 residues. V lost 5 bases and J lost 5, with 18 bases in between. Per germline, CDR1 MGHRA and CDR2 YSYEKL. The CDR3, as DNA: TGCGCCAGCAGCGGCGCGGTGACAGGGAGGACCGGGGAGCTGTTTTTT. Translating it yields CASSGAVTGRTGELFF.

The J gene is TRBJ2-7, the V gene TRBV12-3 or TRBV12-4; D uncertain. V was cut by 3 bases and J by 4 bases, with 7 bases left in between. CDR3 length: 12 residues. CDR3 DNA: TGTGCCAGCAGTTTGTCCCAATACGAGCAGTACGTC. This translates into CASSLSQYEQYV.

CDR3 amino acids: CATKAGVGGETQYF. The CDR3 nucleotides are TGTGCCACAAAAGCGGGAGTCGGGGGAGAGACCCAGTACTTC. This chain uses TRBV7-9 with TRBJ2-5; 8 nucleotides match TRBD2. The V gene's germline CDR1 is SEHNR and CDR2 FQNEAQ (reference sequence). The CDR3 has 14 residues. The J segment lost 4 bases and the V segment lost 10 bases, leaving 11 bases of the junction unmatched.

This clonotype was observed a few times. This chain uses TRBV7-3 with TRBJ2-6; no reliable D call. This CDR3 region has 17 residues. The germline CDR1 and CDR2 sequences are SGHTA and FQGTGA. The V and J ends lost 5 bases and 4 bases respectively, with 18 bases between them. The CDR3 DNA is TGTGCCAGCAGCCCCCACCCGAAGGTTACCGGGGCCAACGTCCTGACTTTC. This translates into CASSPHPKVTGANVLTF.

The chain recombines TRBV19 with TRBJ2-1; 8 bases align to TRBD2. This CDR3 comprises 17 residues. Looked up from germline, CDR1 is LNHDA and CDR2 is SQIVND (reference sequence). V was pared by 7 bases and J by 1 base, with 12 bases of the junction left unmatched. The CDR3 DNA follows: TGTGCCAGTACCAACCCCGCGGGGGGCAGGTCCTACAATGAGCAGTTCTTC. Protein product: CASTNPAGGRSYNEQFF.

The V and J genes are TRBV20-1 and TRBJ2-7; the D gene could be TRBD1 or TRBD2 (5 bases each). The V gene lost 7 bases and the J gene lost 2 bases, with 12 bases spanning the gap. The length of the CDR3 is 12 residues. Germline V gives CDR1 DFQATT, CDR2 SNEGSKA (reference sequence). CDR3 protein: CSVGGIPYEQYF. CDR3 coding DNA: TGCAGTGTTGGGGGAATTCCCTACGAGCAGTACTTC.

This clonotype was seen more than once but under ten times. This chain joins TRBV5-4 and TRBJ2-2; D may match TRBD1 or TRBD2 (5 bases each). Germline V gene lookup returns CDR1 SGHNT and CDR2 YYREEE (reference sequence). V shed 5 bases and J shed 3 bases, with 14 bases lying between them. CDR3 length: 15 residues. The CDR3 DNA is TGTGCCAGCAGGAGGGCAGGGTTGGACACCGGGGAGCTGTTTTTT. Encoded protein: CASRRAGLDTGELFF.

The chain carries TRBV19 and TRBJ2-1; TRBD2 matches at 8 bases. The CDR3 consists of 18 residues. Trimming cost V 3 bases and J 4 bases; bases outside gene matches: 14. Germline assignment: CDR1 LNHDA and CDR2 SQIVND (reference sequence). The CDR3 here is CASSMKGTGLAAYNEQFF. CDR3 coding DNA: TGTGCCAGTAGTATGAAGGGCACCGGACTAGCAGCTTACAATGAGCAGTTCTTC.

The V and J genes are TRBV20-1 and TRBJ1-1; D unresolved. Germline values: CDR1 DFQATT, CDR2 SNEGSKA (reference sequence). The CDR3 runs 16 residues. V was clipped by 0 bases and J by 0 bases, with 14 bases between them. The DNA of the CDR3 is TGCAGTGCTAGAGAATCGTACAGTTTCATGAACACTGAAGCTTTCTTT. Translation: CSARESYSFMNTEAFF.

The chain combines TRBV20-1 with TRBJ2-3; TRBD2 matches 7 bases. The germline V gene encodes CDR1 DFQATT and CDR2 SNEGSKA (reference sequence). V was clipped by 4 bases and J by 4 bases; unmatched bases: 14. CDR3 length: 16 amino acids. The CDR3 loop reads CSAIHPGLGFSDTQYF. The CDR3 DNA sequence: TGCAGTGCTATCCATCCAGGACTAGGGTTCTCAGATACGCAGTATTTT.

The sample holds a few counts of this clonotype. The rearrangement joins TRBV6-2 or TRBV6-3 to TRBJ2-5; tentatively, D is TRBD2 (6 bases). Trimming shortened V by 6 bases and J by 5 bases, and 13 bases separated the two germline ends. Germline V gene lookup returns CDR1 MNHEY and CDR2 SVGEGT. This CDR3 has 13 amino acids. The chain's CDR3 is CASRLAGRETQYF. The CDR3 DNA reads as TGTGCCAGCAGGCTCGCGGGGCGGGAGACCCAGTACTTC.

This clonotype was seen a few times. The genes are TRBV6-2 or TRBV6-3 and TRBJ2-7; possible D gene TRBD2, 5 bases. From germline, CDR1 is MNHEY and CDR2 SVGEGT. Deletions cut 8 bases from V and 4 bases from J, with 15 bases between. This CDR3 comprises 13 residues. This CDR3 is CASGRTRSYEQYF. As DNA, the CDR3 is TGTGCCAGCGGGAGAACTAGGTCTTACGAGCAGTACTTC.

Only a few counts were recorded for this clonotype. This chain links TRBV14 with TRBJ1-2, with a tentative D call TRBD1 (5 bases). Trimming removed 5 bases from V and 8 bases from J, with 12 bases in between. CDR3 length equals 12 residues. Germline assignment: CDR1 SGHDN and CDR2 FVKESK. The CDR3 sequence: CASSMVGGGYTF. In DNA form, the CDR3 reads TGTGCCAGCAGCATGGTCGGGGGAGGCTACACCTTC.

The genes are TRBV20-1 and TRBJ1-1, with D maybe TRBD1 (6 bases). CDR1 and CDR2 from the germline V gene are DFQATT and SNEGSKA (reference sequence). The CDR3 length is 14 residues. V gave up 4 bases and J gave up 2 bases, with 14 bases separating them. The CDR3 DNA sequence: TGCAGTGCTAAACGGGGACAAATTAACACTGAAGCTTTCTTT. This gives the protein CSAKRGQINTEAFF.